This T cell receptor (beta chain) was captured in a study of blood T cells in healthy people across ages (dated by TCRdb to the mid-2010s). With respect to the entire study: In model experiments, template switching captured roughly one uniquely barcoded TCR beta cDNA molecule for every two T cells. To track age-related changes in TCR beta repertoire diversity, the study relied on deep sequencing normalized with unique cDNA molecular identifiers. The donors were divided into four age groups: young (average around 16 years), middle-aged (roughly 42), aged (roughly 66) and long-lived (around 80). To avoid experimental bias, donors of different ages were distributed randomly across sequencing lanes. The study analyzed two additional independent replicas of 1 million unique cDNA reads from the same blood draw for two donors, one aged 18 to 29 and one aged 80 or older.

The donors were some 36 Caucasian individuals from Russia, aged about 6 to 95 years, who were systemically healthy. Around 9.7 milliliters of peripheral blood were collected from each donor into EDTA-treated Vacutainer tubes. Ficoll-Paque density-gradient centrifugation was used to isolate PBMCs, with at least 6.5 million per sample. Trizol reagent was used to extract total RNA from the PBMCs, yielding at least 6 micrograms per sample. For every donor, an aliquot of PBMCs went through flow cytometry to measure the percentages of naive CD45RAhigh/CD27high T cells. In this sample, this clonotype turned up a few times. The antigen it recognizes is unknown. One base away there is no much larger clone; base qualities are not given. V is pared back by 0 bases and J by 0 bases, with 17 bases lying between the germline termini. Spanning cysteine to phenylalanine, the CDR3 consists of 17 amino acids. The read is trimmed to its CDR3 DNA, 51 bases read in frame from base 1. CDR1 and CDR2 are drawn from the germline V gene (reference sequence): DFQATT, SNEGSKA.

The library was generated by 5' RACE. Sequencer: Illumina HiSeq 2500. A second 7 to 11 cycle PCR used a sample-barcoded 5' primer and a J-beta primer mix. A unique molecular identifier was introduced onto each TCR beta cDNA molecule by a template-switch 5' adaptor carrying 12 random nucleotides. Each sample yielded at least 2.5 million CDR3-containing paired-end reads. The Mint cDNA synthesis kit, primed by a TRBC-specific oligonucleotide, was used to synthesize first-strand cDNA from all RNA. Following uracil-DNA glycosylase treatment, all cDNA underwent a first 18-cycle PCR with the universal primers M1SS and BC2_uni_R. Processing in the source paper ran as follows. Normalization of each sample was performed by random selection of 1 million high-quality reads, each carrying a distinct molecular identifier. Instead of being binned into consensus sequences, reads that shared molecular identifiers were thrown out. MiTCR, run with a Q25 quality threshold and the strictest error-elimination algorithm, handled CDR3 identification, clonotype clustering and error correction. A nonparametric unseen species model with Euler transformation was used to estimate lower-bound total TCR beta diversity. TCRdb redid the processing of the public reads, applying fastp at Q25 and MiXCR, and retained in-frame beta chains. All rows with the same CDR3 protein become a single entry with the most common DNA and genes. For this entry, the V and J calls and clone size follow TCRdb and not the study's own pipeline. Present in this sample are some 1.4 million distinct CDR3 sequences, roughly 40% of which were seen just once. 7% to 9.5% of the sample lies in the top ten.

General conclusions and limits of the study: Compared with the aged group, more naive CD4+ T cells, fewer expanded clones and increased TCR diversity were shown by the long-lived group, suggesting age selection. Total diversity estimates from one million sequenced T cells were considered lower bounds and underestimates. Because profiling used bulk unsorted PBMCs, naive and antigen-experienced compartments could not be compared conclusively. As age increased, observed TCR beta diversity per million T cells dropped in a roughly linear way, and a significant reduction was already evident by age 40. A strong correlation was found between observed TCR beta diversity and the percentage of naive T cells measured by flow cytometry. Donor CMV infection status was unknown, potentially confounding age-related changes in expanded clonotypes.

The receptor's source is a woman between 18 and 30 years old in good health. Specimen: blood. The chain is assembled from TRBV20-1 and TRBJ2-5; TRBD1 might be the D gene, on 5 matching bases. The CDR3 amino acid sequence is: CSARDYRTDTYQETQYF. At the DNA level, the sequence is TGCAGTGCTAGAGATTACAGGACCGACACGTACCAAGAGACCCAGTACTTC.